This TCR beta chain was identified during a study of blood T cell repertoires in COVID-19. With V trimmed by 4 bases and J by 6 bases, 16 bases remained unmatched. The CDR3 contains 17 residues. Germline CDR1 SGHNT, CDR2 YYREEE (reference sequence). Data came from immunoSEQ multiplex PCR; TCRdb stores just in-frame clones and leaves some out. Of 350,000 to 500,000 clones listed, 80% to 90% are singletons. This chain links TRBV5-4 with TRBJ1-5; TRBD1 matches at 7 bases. The source is a man between 18 and 35 years old with COVID-19, enrolled during active disease. The specimen was peripheral blood. The DNA for the CDR3 is TGTGCCAGCAGCCCGAGCCCACAAGGGGGCGCGGGTCAGCCCCAGCATTTT. Amino acids: CASSPSPQGGAGQPQHF.